Presented here are 8 T cell receptor beta chains from one specimen sequenced in a study of blood T cell repertoires in COVID-19. The data were produced by immunoSEQ multiplex PCR, yet TCRdb's version contains in-frame clones alone and is incomplete. The data hold 180,000 or so clones, with about 83% observed a single time. The sample was peripheral blood. These receptors were obtained from a man aged 18 to 29 with active or convalescent COVID-19.

The chain joins TRBV25-1 to TRBJ2-7; 7 bases map to TRBD1. Unmatched junction bases numbered 10, after V lost 5 bases and J lost 6 bases. The length of the CDR3 is 14 residues. CDR1 is MGHDK, CDR2 SYGVNS, per germline. The CDR3 reads CASSPRQGTAEQYF. The CDR3 nucleotides are TGTGCCAGCAGTCCCCGACAGGGTACGGCCGAGCAGTACTTC.

The chain has TRBV19 and TRBJ2-2; D is possibly TRBD1 (6 bases). Germline CDR1 reads LNHDA; CDR2 reads SQIVND (reference sequence). Trimming pared 3 bases from V and 0 bases from J, leaving 11 bases between. The length of the CDR3 is 16 residues. The CDR3 DNA reads as TGTGCCAGTAGTATTCTTGGACAGCCGAACACCGGGGAGCTGTTTTTT. Amino acids: CASSILGQPNTGELFF.

The chain joins TRBV7-6 to TRBJ1-4, with unresolved D. V lost 1 base and J lost 2, with 11 bases in between. Germline CDR1 and CDR2: SGHVS and FNYEAQ. This CDR3 contains 16 residues. The DNA for the CDR3 is TGTGCCAGCAGCTTAGAAACGGGATTGACTAATGAAAAACTGTTTTTT. Protein sequence: CASSLETGLTNEKLFF.

This chain connects TRBV24-1 to TRBJ2-2, with 9 bases aligning to TRBD1. The V and J ends lost 6 bases and 4 bases, in that order; junction bases with no gene match: 17. Germline values: CDR1 KGHDR, CDR2 SFDVKD. This CDR3 region has 19 residues. The CDR3 loop reads CATSPRDRVPSTLTGELFF. In nucleotides, the CDR3 is TGTGCCACCAGTCCACGGGACAGGGTGCCGAGCACCCTCACCGGGGAGCTGTTTTTT.

This chain links TRBV10-3 with TRBJ1-1; no reliable D call. The V end lost 8 bases, the J end lost 0 bases, and 16 bases lay between the germline ends. The CDR3 runs 15 residues. Germline CDR1 reads ENHRY; CDR2 reads SYGVKD. The CDR3 sequence is CAIRRGDGVNTEAFF. Here the CDR3 DNA reads TGTGCCATCCGGCGAGGCGATGGAGTGAACACTGAAGCTTTCTTT.

This clone was seen a single time. The chain joins TRBV28 to TRBJ1-1; the match to TRBD1 covers 10 bases. This CDR3 spans 18 amino acids. CDR1 is MDHEN, CDR2 SYDVKM, per germline. Trimming removed 1 base from V and 4 bases from J; junction bases left unmatched: 12. This CDR3 reads CASSLYIPGQGLGTEAFF. In DNA form, the CDR3 reads TGTGCCAGCAGTTTATACATCCCGGGACAGGGGCTGGGCACTGAAGCTTTCTTT. The variable domain in full, with the rest retrieved from reference TRBV28 and TRBJ1-1, is DVKVTQSSRYLVKRTGEKVFLECVQDMDHENMFWYRQDPGLGLRLIYFSYDVKMKEKGDIPEGYSVSREKKERFSLILESASTNQTSMYLCASSLYIPGQGLGTEAFFGQGTRLTVV.

The CDR3 DNA is TGTGCCAGCAGTTGGGGACAGGTACCTGAAGCTTTCTTT. Translated, it gives CASSWGQVPEAFF. The V gene is TRBV19, the J gene TRBJ1-1; TRBD1 aligns across 8 bases. CDR3 length: 13 amino acids. J gave up 6 bases and V 9 bases, and 9 bases lay outside the gene matches. Germline loops: CDR1 LNHDA, CDR2 SQIVND (reference sequence). The complete variable domain, with remaining parts taken from reference TRBV19 and TRBJ1-1, reads DGGITQSPKYLFRKEGQNVTLSCEQNLNHDAMYWYRQDPGQGLRLIYYSQIVNDFQKGDIAEGYSVSREKKESFPLTVTSAQKNPTAFYLCASSWGQVPEAFFGQGTRLTVV.

This rearrangement joins TRBV6-2 or TRBV6-3 to TRBJ2-7; 10 bases map to TRBD1. The CDR3 sequence is 17 residues long. Germline values: CDR1 MNHEY, CDR2 SVGEGT. The V gene end was trimmed by 4 bases and the J gene end by 5 bases; junction bases not matched to a gene: 14. The CDR3 DNA reads as TGTGCCAGCAGTTTTGCGTTGCCGGGACAGGGGACCAACGAGCAGTACTTC. This gives the protein CASSFALPGQGTNEQYF.